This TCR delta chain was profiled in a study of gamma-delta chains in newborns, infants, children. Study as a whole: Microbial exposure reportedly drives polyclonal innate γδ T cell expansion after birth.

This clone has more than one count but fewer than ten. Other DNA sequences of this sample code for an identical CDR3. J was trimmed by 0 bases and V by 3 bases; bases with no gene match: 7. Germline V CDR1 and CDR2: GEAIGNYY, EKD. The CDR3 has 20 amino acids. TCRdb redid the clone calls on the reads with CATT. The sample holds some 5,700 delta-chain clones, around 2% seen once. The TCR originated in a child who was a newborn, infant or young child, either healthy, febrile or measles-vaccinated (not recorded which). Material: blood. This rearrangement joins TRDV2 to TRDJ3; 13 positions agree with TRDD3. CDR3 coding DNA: TGTGCCTGTGACTTACTGGGGGATACGCCGAGCTCCTGGGACACCCGACAGATGTTTTTC. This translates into CACDLLGDTPSSWDTRQMFF.